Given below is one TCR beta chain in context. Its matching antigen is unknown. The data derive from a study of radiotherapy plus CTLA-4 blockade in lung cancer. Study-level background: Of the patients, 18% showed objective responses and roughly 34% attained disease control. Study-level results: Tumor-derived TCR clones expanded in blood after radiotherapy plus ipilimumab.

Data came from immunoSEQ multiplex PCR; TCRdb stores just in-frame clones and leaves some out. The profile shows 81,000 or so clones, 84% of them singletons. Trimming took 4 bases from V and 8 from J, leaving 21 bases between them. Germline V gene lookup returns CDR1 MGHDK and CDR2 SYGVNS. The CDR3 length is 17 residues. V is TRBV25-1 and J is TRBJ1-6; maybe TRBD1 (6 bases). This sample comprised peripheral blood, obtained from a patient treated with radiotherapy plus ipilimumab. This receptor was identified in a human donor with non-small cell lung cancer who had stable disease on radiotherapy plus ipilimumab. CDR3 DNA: TGTGCCAGCAGTGGGTATACCGAGACAGGCCATGATTCACCCCTCCACTTT. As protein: CASSGYTETGHDSPLHF.